These 26 T cell receptor beta chains were all obtained from the same sample, sequenced in a study of response to subunit inactivated influenza vaccine. TCRdb called the RT-PCR reads again in MiXCR, with one record for every CDR3 protein. The sample yields hundreds of thousands of distinct CDR3 sequences, approximately 15% seen once. Sequenced here: PBMCs from blood, sampled approximately 15 days before vaccination. The receptors here all came from a man in his fifties who received an inactivated influenza vaccine.

There are a few counts of this clonotype. The chain has TRBV28 and TRBJ1-2, with 7 bases matching TRBD1. Germline V lookup: CDR1 MDHEN, CDR2 SYDVKM. The CDR3 has 17 residues. Germline trimming cut 3 bases from V and 4 bases from J; bases unmatched to any gene: 14. The DNA of the CDR3 is TGTGCCAGCAGTTTTTGGGACAGCCCACCGAGTCTCTATGGCTACACCTTC. Amino acid sequence: CASSFWDSPPSLYGYTF.

This clonotype was observed a few times. The chain carries TRBV27 and TRBJ1-1, with a possible D match to TRBD1 (6 bases). The ends were cut back, 4 bases at V and 4 bases at J, with 19 bases in the middle. CDR1 and CDR2 from the germline V gene are MNHEY and SMNVEV (reference sequence). This CDR3 comprises 16 residues. The CDR3 DNA follows: TGTGCCAGCAGTTCCTCGTGGTGGAGGGGGGGCACTGAAGCTTTCTTT. This codes for CASSSSWWRGGTEAFF.

V usage is TRBV28 and J usage is TRBJ2-7, with 9 nucleotides matching TRBD1. V lost 5 bases to trimming and J lost 3 bases; unmatched junction nucleotides: 11. There are 16 residues in the CDR3. The germline gives CDR1 MDHEN, CDR2 SYDVKM. The CDR3 sequence is CASSPTGGQILYEQYF. The DNA of the CDR3 is TGTGCCAGCAGTCCCACAGGGGGCCAAATCCTCTACGAGCAGTACTTC. Full variable domain (rest looked up from reference TRBV28 and TRBJ2-7): DVKVTQSSRYLVKRTGEKVFLECVQDMDHENMFWYRQDPGLGLRLIYFSYDVKMKEKGDIPEGYSVSREKKERFSLILESASTNQTSMYLCASSPTGGQILYEQYFGPGTRLTVT.

This clonotype was picked up a small number of times. This chain links TRBV4-3 with TRBJ1-1; D unresolved. The CDR3 is made up of 16 amino acids. V dropped 1 base and J dropped 2 bases, with 14 bases sitting between them. The V gene's germline CDR1 is LGHNA and CDR2 YSLEER. This CDR3 reads CASSQVGRQENTEAFF. CDR3 coding DNA: TGCGCCAGCAGCCAAGTTGGGCGGCAGGAAAACACTGAAGCTTTCTTT.

This clonotype turned up a few times. The rearrangement links TRBV20-1 to TRBJ2-3, with 10 bases that match TRBD2. This CDR3 is 14 amino acids long. Germline CDR1 DFQATT, CDR2 SNEGSKA (reference sequence). The trim removed 5 bases at V and 0 bases at J, leaving 2 bases unmatched. The CDR3 sequence is CSAPSGGSTDTQYF. The CDR3 nucleotides read TGCAGTGCTCCTAGCGGGGGAAGCACAGATACGCAGTATTTT.

The rearrangement links TRBV30 to TRBJ2-3; D gene ambiguous. CDR3 length: 12 amino acids. Germline V gives CDR1 GTSNPN, CDR2 SVGIG (reference sequence). The V end was cut by 1 base, the J end by 4 bases, with 6 bases between. CDR3 nucleotides: TGTGCCTGGAGTGGGTCGGCAGATACGCAGTATTTT. Protein: CAWSGSADTQYF. The full variable domain, with the rest looked up from reference TRBV30 and TRBJ2-3, is SQTIHQWPATLVQPVGSPLSLECTVEGTSNPNLYWYRQAAGRGLQLLFYSVGIGQISSEVPQNLSASRPQDRQFILSSKKLLLSDSGFYLCAWSGSADTQYFGPGTRLTVL.

This clonotype showed up just a few times. The V gene is TRBV12-3 or TRBV12-4, the J gene TRBJ1-5; 7 bases align to TRBD1. The CDR3 covers 15 residues. After removal of 4 bases from V and 7 bases from J, the junction contained 10 bases not matched to a gene. The CDR3 is CASSSTGEFQQPQHF. The CDR3, as DNA: TGTGCCAGCAGTTCTACAGGGGAATTCCAGCAGCCCCAGCATTTT.

The chain recombines TRBV19 with TRBJ2-3, with D perhaps TRBD1 (6 bases). The CDR3 runs to 16 residues. The germline V gene has CDR1 LNHDA and CDR2 SQIVND (reference sequence). Trimming pared 3 bases from V and 5 bases from J, leaving 18 bases between. The CDR3 loop reads CASSIFLGAERDTQYF. CDR3 bases: TGTGCCAGTAGTATCTTTCTGGGGGCGGAACGAGATACGCAGTATTTT.

This clonotype was counted many times. The V call is TRBV7-2, the J call TRBJ1-1; the D is unclear. Germline loops: CDR1 SGHTA, CDR2 FQGNSA. With 7 bases removed from V and 3 bases from J, the gap between germline ends came to 15 bases. The CDR3 is made up of 14 amino acids. The CDR3, as DNA: TGTGCCAGCAAAACGTGGGCAGGTTACACTGAAGCTTTCTTT. Translated: CASKTWAGYTEAFF.

The chain is built from TRBV12-3 or TRBV12-4 and TRBJ2-2; possibly TRBD1 or TRBD2 for D (6 bases each). Trimming pared 3 bases from V and 7 bases from J, leaving 12 bases between. This CDR3 contains 14 residues. CDR3 sequence reads: CASSFRGVDGELFF. The CDR3 DNA reads TGTGCCAGCAGTTTTAGGGGGGTCGACGGGGAGCTGTTTTTT.

This clonotype has at least ten counts. The J gene is TRBJ2-1, the V gene TRBV4-2; a weak D match, TRBD1 (6 bases). This CDR3 region has 16 residues. The V end was cut by 0 bases, the J end by 0 bases, with 9 bases between. Germline CDR1 reads LGHNA; CDR2 reads YNFKEQ. The CDR3 here is CASSQETGNSYNEQFF. The CDR3 region has the DNA TGTGCCAGCAGCCAAGAGACAGGCAACTCCTACAATGAGCAGTTCTTC.

The gene calls are TRBV20-1 and TRBJ2-5, with 11 positions matching TRBD2. The CDR3 loop spans 16 amino acids. V shed 3 bases, J shed 5 bases, and the junction held 11 bases outside the gene matches. Germline CDR1 is DFQATT and CDR2 is SNEGSKA (reference sequence). CDR3 protein: CSASGTSGLLRETQYF. In DNA, the CDR3 is TGCAGTGCTAGTGGGACTAGCGGATTACTCCGGGAGACCCAGTACTTC.

V gene TRBV20-1 combines with J gene TRBJ1-1; unclear D gene. Between the trimmed V and J ends, which lost 0 bases and 0 bases, there was a span of 11 bases. CDR3 length equals 15 residues. Germline V lookup: CDR1 DFQATT, CDR2 SNEGSKA (reference sequence). The CDR3 loop is CSARDPQRMNTEAFF. The CDR3 nucleotides are TGCAGTGCTAGAGATCCCCAAAGAATGAACACTGAAGCTTTCTTT.

This clonotype was detected only a few times. The CDR3 DNA follows: TGTGCCAGTCCTAAGGAGGGCAGGGAAGGTGAAAAACTGTTTTTT. As protein: CASPKEGREGEKLFF. The chain carries TRBV19 and TRBJ1-4; a possible D gene is TRBD1 (5 bases). CDR3 length: 15 residues. V lost 8 bases to trimming and J lost 7 bases, with 20 bases between them. Germline V gene lookup returns CDR1 LNHDA and CDR2 SQIVND (reference sequence).

The chain couples TRBV25-1 to TRBJ2-7; 9 bases fit TRBD1. This CDR3 contains 16 residues. Trimming at V came to 4 bases and at J to 5 bases, leaving 12 bases not matched to a gene. Germline V gene sequence: CDR1 MGHDK, CDR2 SYGVNS. The CDR3 DNA reads as TGTGCCAGCAGTGGGTGGAACAGGGGGCGCAGGAACGAGCAGTACTTC. Protein: CASSGWNRGRRNEQYF.

This clonotype was seen ten or more times. The V gene is TRBV3-1, the J gene TRBJ2-1; D remains unclear. The V end lost 1 base, the J end lost 4 bases, and 11 bases lay between the germline ends. The CDR3 contains 15 residues. CDR1 is LGHDT, CDR2 YNNKEL, per germline (reference sequence). Written as DNA, the CDR3 is TGTGCCAGCAGCCAAGGTGGGTTGAGTTACAATGAGCAGTTCTTC. Translation: CASSQGGLSYNEQFF.

The table lists this clonotype with a few counts. V gene TRBV10-3 combines with J gene TRBJ2-7; 7 positions agree with TRBD2. Germline CDR1 and CDR2: ENHRY and SYGVKD. V lost 7 bases, J lost 6 bases, and 9 bases stayed unmatched. The CDR3 runs 13 residues. As DNA, the CDR3 is TGTGCCATCACTAACCGGGGGGTTGGCGAGCAGTACTTC. Translated: CAITNRGVGEQYF.

V and J are TRBV6-2 or TRBV6-3 and TRBJ2-1, with unresolved D. This CDR3 is built from 17 residues. Per germline, CDR1 MNHEY and CDR2 SVGEGT. V was trimmed by 0 bases and J by 2 bases, leaving 14 bases between them. The CDR3 nucleotides are TGTGCCAGCAGTTACTCGATCGTCAGAGCTACCTACAATGAGCAGTTCTTC. It yields the protein CASSYSIVRATYNEQFF.

The rearrangement joins TRBV7-2 to TRBJ2-3, with D hard to call. V shed 4 bases and J shed 2 bases, with 4 bases lying between them. The CDR3 is 12 amino acids. Germline values: CDR1 SGHTA, CDR2 FQGNSA. The CDR3 DNA sequence: TGTGCCAGCAGCTACCACACAGATACGCAGTATTTT. It yields the protein CASSYHTDTQYF.

This clonotype has ten or more counts. This chain joins TRBV5-1 and TRBJ2-3; 7 nucleotides line up with TRBD2. The CDR3 runs to 16 residues. V lost 4 bases and J lost 4; bases outside the gene matches: 12. CDR1 is SGHRS and CDR2 is YFSETQ in the germline V gene. CDR3 loop: CASSPVGGRSADTQYF. CDR3 sequence (DNA): TGCGCCAGCAGCCCGGTTGGCGGGAGAAGTGCAGATACGCAGTATTTT. The whole variable domain, remainder taken from reference TRBV5-1 and TRBJ2-3, is KAGVTQTPRYLIKTRGQQVTLSCSPISGHRSVSWYQQTPGQGLQFLFEYFSETQRNKGNFPGRFSGRQFSNSRSEMNVSTLELGDSALYLCASSPVGGRSADTQYFGPGTRLTVL.

In its sample, this clonotype was seen a few times. This chain uses TRBV5-1 with TRBJ2-7, with 10 bases fitting TRBD1. CDR1 and CDR2 from the germline V gene are SGHRS and YFSETQ. The CDR3 covers 15 residues. V lost 0 bases, J lost 3 bases, and 3 bases stayed unmatched. The CDR3, as DNA: TGCGCCAGCAGCTTGGAGGGGACAGGGGACTACGAGCAGTACTTC. Amino acid sequence: CASSLEGTGDYEQYF.

This clonotype was detected many times. The gene calls are TRBV7-3 and TRBJ2-5; possible D gene TRBD2, 6 bases. The CDR3 runs 13 residues. Trimming left V 4 bases short and J 5 bases short, with 11 bases between. Germline V CDR1 and CDR2: SGHTA, FQGTGA. Written as DNA, the CDR3 is TGTGCCAGCAGCTCCGGGAGAGGGGAGACCCAGTACTTC. Its translation is CASSSGRGETQYF.

Only a few counts were recorded for this clonotype. The chain has TRBV6-1 and TRBJ2-4; TRBD1 matches 8 bases. The junction had 17 bases not matched to a gene; V was cut back by 10 bases and J by 6 bases. This CDR3 has 16 amino acids. Looked up from germline, CDR1 is MNHNS and CDR2 is SASEGT. The CDR3 nucleotides are TGTGCCAAAATGTACGCGACCGGGACAGGCTTAAACATTCAGTACTTC. This sequence encodes CAKMYATGTGLNIQYF.

This clonotype was found a few times. The chain is built from TRBV6-2 or TRBV6-3 and TRBJ2-3, with a weak D call TRBD2 (6 bases). The CDR3 is 16 residues long. V was cut by 2 bases and J by 1 base, with 13 bases left in between. CDR1 MNHEY and CDR2 SVGEGT come from the germline V gene. The CDR3 is CASSYGAGWGTDTQYF. In DNA, the CDR3 is TGTGCCAGCAGTTACGGTGCGGGATGGGGCACAGATACGCAGTATTTT.

This clonotype was picked up many times. This chain links TRBV29-1 with TRBJ2-5; 10 bases are shared with TRBD2. CDR3 length: 16 amino acids. Looked up from germline, CDR1 is SQVTM and CDR2 is ANQGSEA. J lost 2 bases, V lost 0 bases, and 6 bases had no gene match. The CDR3 nucleotides read TGCAGCGTTGAAGATCTGGGGACTAGCGTGCAAGAGACCCAGTACTTC. Its protein is CSVEDLGTSVQETQYF.

As to this clonotype: Mismatch with germline at one junction end may stem from a read error. The chain couples TRBV7-8 to TRBJ2-1, with 10 bases identical to TRBD2. CDR3 size: 16 residues. Germline V gene sequence: CDR1 SGHVS, CDR2 FQNEAQ. CDR3 sequence: CASSLDSGRFNNVQFF. As DNA, the CDR3 is TGTGCCAGCAGCTTAGATAGCGGGAGGTTCAACAATGTGCAGTTCTTC.